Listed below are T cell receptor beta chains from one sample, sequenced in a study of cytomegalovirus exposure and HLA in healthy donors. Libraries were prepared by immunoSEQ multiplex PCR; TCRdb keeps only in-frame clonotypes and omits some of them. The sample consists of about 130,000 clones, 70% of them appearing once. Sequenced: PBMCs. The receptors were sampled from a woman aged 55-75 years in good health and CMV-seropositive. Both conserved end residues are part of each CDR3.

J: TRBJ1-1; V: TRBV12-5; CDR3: CASGLWTGRDTEAFF
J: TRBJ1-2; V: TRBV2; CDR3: CASSREIIAGQSGYTF
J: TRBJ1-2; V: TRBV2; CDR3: CASSFTSGPDYGYTF
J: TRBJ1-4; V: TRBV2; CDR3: CASSTGGPTNEKLFF
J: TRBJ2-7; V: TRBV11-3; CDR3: CASSSRDSPYEQYF
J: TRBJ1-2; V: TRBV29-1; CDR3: CSVSRQGYGYTF
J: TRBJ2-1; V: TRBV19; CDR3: CASETLAGDNEQFF
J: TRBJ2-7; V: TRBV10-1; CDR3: CANKRNNRAGLASYEQYF
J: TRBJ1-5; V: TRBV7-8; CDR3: CASTGQLNQPQHF
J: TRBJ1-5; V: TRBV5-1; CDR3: CASSLEGDSNQPQHF
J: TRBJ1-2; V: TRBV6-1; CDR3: CASSEALGQAAYGYTF
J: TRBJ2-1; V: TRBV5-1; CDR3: CASSLGGQVNEQFF
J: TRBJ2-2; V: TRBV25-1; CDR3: CASRGQGGPGELFF
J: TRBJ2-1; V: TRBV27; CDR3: CASSSLWEANEQFF
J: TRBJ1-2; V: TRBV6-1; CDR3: CASTGEGTGYTF
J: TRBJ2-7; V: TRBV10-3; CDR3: CATATDAGYEQYF
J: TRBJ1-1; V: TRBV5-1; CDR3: CASSLRQGGGTEAFF